Included here is one T cell receptor beta chain sequence, with context. Sequence at one end of the junction differs from germline and may be a read error. The germline gives CDR1 DFQATT, CDR2 SNEGSKA (reference sequence). The CDR3 length is 10 residues. In the PCR, 60 Vbeta and 13 Jbeta primers were used. Method: immunoSEQ multiplex PCR; TCRdb's copy keeps in-frame clones and lacks some. The sample records 150,000 or so clones, roughly 72% being singletons. The sample is drawn from a study of cytomegalovirus exposure and HLA in healthy donors. The V gene is TRBV20-1, the J gene TRBJ1-1; the D gene is possibly TRBD1 (5 bases). The sequence was collected from a woman aged 40 to 55 in good health and CMV-seronegative. Sample: PBMCs. The chain's CDR3 is CSAARDRFIF. The DNA of the CDR3 is TGCAGTGCTGCGCGTGACAGATTTATTTTT.